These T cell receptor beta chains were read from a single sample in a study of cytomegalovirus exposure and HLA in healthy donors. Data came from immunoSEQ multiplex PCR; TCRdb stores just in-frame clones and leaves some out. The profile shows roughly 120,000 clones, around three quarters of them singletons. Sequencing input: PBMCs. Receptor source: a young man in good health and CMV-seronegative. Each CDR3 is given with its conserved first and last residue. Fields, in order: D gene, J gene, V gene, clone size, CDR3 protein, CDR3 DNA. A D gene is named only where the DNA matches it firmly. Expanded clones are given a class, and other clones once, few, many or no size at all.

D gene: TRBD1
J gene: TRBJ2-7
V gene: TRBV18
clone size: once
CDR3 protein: CASFPGTGDDSYEQYF
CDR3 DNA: TGTGCCAGCTTCCCCGGGACAGGCGACGACTCCTACGAGCAGTACTTC

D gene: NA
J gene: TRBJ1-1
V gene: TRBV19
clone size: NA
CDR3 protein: CASSMGQRMNTEAFF
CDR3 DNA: TGTGCCAGTAGTATGGGACAACGGATGAACACTGAAGCTTTCTTT

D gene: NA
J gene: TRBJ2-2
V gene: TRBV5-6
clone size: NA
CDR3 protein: CASSSPRGLTGELFF
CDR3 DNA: TGTGCCAGCAGCTCCCCCAGGGGTCTGACCGGGGAGCTGTTTTTT

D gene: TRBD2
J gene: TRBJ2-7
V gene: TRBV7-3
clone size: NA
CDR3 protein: CASSTQPGLNYEQYF
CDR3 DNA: TGTGCCAGCAGCACCCAACCGGGACTAAACTACGAGCAGTACTTC

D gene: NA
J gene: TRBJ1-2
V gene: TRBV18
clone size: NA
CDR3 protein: CASSPDRTYGYTF
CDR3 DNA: TGTGCCAGCTCACCAGACAGGACCTATGGCTACACCTTC

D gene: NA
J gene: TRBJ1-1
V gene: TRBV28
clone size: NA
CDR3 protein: CASSYSRALNTEAFF
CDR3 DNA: TGTGCCAGCAGTTATAGCAGAGCCTTGAACACTGAAGCTTTCTTT

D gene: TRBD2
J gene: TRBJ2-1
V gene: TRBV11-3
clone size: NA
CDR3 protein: CASSYEGLAGVGNEQFF
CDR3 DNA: TGTGCCAGCAGCTACGAGGGACTAGCGGGAGTGGGTAATGAGCAGTTCTTC

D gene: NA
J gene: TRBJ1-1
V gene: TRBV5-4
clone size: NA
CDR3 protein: CASSPKQNTEAFF
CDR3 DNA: TGTGCCAGCAGCCCCAAACAGAACACTGAAGCTTTCTTT

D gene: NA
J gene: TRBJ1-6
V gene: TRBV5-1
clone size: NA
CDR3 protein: CASSLVSGLADSPLHF
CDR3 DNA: TGCGCCAGCAGCTTGGTATCAGGGCTCGCTGATTCACCCCTCCACTTT

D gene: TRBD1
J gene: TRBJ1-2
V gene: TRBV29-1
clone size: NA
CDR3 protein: CSASTGNAYGYTF
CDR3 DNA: TGCAGCGCCTCGACAGGGAACGCCTATGGCTACACCTTC

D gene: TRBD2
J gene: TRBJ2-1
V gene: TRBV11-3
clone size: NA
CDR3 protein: CASSALTSGSYNEQFF
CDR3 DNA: TGTGCCAGCAGCGCCCTGACTAGCGGGTCTTACAATGAGCAGTTCTTC